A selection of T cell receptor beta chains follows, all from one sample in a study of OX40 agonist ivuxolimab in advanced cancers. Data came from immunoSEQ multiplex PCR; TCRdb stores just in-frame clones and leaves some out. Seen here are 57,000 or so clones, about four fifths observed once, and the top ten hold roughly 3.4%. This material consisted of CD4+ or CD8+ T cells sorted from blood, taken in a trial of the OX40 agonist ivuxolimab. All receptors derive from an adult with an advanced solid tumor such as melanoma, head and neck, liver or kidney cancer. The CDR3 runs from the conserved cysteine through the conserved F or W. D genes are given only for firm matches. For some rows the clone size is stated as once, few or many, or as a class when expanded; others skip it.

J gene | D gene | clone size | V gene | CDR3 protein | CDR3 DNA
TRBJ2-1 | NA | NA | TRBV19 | CASMGYNEQFF | TGTGCCAGTATGGGGTACAATGAGCAGTTCTTC
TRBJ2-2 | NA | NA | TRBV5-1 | CASSFVVPGELFF | TGCGCCAGCAGCTTTGTGGTTCCCGGGGAGCTGTTTTTT
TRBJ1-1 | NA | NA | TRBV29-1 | CSVGGAPGNTEAFF | TGCAGCGTTGGAGGAGCTCCAGGGAACACTGAAGCTTTCTTT
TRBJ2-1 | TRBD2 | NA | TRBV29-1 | CSVGWETSVNNEQFF | TGCAGCGTTGGATGGGAGACTAGCGTAAACAATGAGCAGTTCTTC
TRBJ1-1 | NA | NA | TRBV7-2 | CASSFSRTANTEAFF | TGTGCCAGCAGCTTTTCTAGGACAGCAAACACTGAAGCTTTCTTT
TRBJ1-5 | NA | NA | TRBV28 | CASSQPGAGKNQPQHF | TGTGCCAGCAGCCAACCGGGGGCAGGGAAAAATCAGCCCCAGCATTTT
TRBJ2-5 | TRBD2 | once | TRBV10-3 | CAISGWGTTQETQYF | TGTGCCATCAGTGGCTGGGGGACTACACAAGAGACCCAGTACTTC
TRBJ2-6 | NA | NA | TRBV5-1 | CASMGEGTPGANVLTF | TGCGCCAGCATGGGAGAAGGGACACCCGGGGCCAACGTCCTGACTTTC
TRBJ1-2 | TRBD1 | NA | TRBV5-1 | CASFTGVGYGYTF | TGCGCCAGCTTTACAGGGGTAGGCTATGGCTACACCTTC
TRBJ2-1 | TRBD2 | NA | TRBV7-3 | CASSPQSARGGIDEQFF | TGTGCCAGCAGCCCCCAGTCGGCGCGGGGGGGCATTGATGAGCAGTTCTTC
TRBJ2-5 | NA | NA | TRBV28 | CASSFVETQYF | TGTGCCAGCAGTTTTGTGGAGACCCAGTACTTC
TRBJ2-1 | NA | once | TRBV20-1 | CSARFANEQFF | TGCAGTGCTAGATTTGCCAATGAGCAGTTCTTC
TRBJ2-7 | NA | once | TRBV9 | CASSVGDRGYEQYF | TGTGCCAGCAGCGTAGGAGACAGAGGCTACGAGCAGTACTTC
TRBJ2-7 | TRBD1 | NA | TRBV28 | CASSKTGYLAYEQYF | TGTGCCAGCAGTAAGACAGGGTATCTAGCCTACGAGCAGTACTTC
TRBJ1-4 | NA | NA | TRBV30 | CAWDRAPHGEKLFF | TGTGCCTGGGACCGGGCTCCCCACGGTGAAAAACTGTTTTTT
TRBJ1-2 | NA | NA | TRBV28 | CASSHSRGGYTF | TGTGCCAGCAGTCACTCCCGTGGGGGCTACACCTTC
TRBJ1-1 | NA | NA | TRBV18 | CASSPDQGAVEAFF | TGTGCCAGCTCACCAGACCAGGGCGCCGTAGAAGCTTTCTTT
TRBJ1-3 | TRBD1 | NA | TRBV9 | CASSIGTGVRGNTIYF | TGTGCCAGCAGCATCGGGACAGGGGTGAGGGGAAACACCATATATTTT
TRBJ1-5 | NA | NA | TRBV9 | CASSVGHSGSQPQHF | TGTGCCAGCAGCGTAGGGCACTCAGGAAGCCAGCCCCAGCATTTT
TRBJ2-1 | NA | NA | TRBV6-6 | CASTYSSSYNEQFF | TGTGCCAGCACCTACTCTAGCTCCTACAATGAGCAGTTCTTC
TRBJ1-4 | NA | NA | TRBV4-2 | CASSSKGEPNEKLFF | TGTGCCAGCAGCTCCAAGGGTGAACCTAATGAAAAACTGTTTTTT
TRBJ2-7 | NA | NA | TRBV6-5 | CASSYGGLYEQYF | TGTGCCAGCAGTTACGGGGGGCTCTACGAGCAGTACTTC
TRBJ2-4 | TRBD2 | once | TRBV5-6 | CASSLIAGGQIQYF | TGTGCCAGCAGCTTGATAGCGGGGGGCCAAATTCAGTACTTC
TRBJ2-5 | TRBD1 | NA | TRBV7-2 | CASNRDRQETQYF | TGTGCCAGCAACAGGGACAGACAAGAGACCCAGTACTTC
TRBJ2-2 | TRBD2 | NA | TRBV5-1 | CASRSGGPTGELFF | TGCGCCAGCAGGAGCGGGGGGCCCACCGGGGAGCTGTTTTTT
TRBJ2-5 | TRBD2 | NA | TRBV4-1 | CASSLWTTGGETQYF | TGCGCCAGCAGCCTTTGGACGACGGGGGGGGAGACCCAGTACTTC
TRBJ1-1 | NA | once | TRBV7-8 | CASSLLLGVRVSAEAFF | TGTGCCAGCAGCTTACTTTTGGGGGTCAGAGTTTCGGCTGAAGCTTTCTTT
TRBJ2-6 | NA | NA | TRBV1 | CTSRRCESRANVLTF | TGCACCAGCAGAAGGTGCGAAAGTCGGGCCAACGTCCTGACTTTC
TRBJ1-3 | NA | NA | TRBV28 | CASSGSGAGGNTIYF | TGTGCCAGCAGTGGGTCAGGGGCAGGTGGAAACACCATATATTTT
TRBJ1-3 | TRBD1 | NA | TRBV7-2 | CASSSGQGNTIYF | TGTGCCAGCAGCTCGGGACAGGGAAACACCATATATTTT
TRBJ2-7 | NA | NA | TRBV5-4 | CASSPGLGSYEQYF | TGTGCCAGCAGCCCCGGACTCGGCTCCTACGAGCAGTACTTC
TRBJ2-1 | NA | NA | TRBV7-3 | CASFFEGDIYNEQFF | TGTGCCAGTTTTTTTGAGGGGGACATCTACAATGAGCAGTTCTTC
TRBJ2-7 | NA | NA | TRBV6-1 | CATTWQTTSYEQYF | TGTGCCACCACTTGGCAGACGACATCCTACGAGCAGTACTTC
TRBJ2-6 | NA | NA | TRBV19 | CASSQGPGANVLTF | TGTGCCAGTAGTCAGGGGCCTGGGGCCAACGTCCTGACTTTC
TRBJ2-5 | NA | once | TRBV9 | CASSVEYGARETQYF | TGTGCCAGCAGCGTAGAGTATGGAGCGAGAGAGACCCAGTACTTC
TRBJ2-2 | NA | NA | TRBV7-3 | CASSLGRTGELFF | TGTGCCAGCAGCTTGGGACGGACCGGGGAGCTGTTTTTT
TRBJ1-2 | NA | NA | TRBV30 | CAWSADRNYGYTF | TGTGCCTGGAGTGCCGACAGGAACTATGGCTACACCTTC
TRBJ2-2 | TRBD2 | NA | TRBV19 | CASSESAGGLIGGELFF | TGTGCCAGTAGTGAAAGCGCGGGGGGGCTAATTGGCGGGGAGCTGTTTTTT
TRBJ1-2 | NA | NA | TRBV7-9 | CASSFGQASGGYTF | TGTGCCAGCAGCTTCGGGCAGGCATCGGGAGGCTACACCTTC
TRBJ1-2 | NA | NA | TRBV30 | CAGGHPTRGYTF | TGTGCCGGGGGACACCCCACGAGAGGCTACACCTTC
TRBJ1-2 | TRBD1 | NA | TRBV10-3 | CAIGQGQGRNGYTF | TGTGCCATCGGACAGGGACAGGGTAGAAATGGCTACACCTTC
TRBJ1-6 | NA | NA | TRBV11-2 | CASSSGTGNNSPLHF | TGTGCCAGCAGCTCCGGGACGGGGAATAATTCACCCCTCCACTTT